This entry concerns a single TCR beta chain. This record comes from a study of cytomegalovirus exposure and HLA in healthy donors. The PCR was carried out with 60 Vbeta primers and 13 Jbeta primers. Libraries were prepared by immunoSEQ multiplex PCR; TCRdb keeps only in-frame clonotypes and omits some of them. The profile shows around 170,000 clones, roughly 88% of them singletons. This clonotype originated in a woman aged 18 to 35 in good health and CMV-seronegative. Material for sequencing was PBMCs.

CDR3 coding DNA: TGCAGCGTTGATGGAGCAGGGGAGAACATTCAGTACTTC. It specifies CSVDGAGENIQYF. This chain uses TRBV29-1 with TRBJ2-4; D may be TRBD1 (6 bases). Germline lookup yields CDR1 SQVTM and CDR2 ANQGSEA. The V end was cut by 3 bases, the J end by 7 bases, with 13 bases between. The CDR3 is 13 residues long.